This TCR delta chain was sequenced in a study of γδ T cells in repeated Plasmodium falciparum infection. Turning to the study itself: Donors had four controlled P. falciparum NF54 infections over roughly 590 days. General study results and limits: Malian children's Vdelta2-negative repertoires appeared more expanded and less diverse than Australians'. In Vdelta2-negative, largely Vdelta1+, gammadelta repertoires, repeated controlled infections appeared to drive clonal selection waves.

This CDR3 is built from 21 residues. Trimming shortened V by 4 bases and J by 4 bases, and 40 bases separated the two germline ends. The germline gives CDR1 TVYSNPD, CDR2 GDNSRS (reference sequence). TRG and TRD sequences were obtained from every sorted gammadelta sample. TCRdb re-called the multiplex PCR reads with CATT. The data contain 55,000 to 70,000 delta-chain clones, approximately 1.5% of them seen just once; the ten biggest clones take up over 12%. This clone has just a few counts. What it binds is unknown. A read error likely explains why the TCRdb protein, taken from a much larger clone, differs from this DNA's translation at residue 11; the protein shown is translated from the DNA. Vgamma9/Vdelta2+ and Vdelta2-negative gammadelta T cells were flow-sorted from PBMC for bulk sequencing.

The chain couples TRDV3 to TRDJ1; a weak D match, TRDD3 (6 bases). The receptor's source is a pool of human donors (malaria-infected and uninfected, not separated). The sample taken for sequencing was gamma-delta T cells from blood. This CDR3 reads CASSATFRYWEIPPFLDKLIF. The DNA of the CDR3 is TGTGCCTCTTCGGCTACCTTCAGGTACTGGGAGATACCGCCTTTCCTCGATAAACTCATCTTT.